This T cell receptor beta chain was captured by sequencing in a study of blood T cell repertoires in COVID-19. Study background: Acute and convalescent COVID-19 specimens originated in the United States, Italy and Spain. In each case, the material was cDNA or gDNA derived from T cells, B-cell-depleted T cells, or PBMCs.

Germline values: CDR1 SGHTS, CDR2 YDEGEE. The CDR3 sequence is 15 residues long. V lost 9 bases and J 4 bases, leaving 21 bases between the germline ends. Per the study methods: Counts of nucleated cells, estimated from reference gene primer amplification, were obtained. Assay: immunoSEQ multiplex PCR; the TCRdb copy retains only in-frame clones and omits some. The D gene and trimming were derived from the DNA, and the V and J assignments and clone size from that table. The sample holds under 150,000 clones; roughly 90% are singletons and the top ten take 2% to 2.5%. The sequence was collected from a human donor in a cohort sampled during active COVID-19. The sample consisted of peripheral blood. The V gene is TRBV5-8, the J gene TRBJ2-3; TRBD1 might be the D (6 bases). The CDR3 coding sequence is TGTGCCACCACGGACAACACAGGGCGCCCAGATACGCAGTATTTT. It yields the protein CATTDNTGRPDTQYF.